Below, one TCR beta chain is given with its context. What it binds is unknown. TCRdb reprocessed the 5' RACE reads with MiXCR, giving one entry per CDR3 protein. In the table there are around 370,000 distinct CDR3 sequences, roughly 21% of which are singletons. Germline CDR1 is MNHEY and CDR2 is SVGAGI. Trimming stripped 0 bases from V and 4 bases from J, with 12 bases between. The CDR3 has 15 amino acids. This sample is drawn from a study of T-cell memory formation after mild COVID-19. Study-wide findings and caveats: The study detected some responding clones in pre-infection memory, suggesting cross-reactive memory joined.

The source of this sequence is an adult woman who had mild COVID-19 (a few samples of this study predate the infection). Cell type and time point are not known. The sequenced sample consisted of PBMCs or a T cell subset sorted from them (not recorded which). This chain connects TRBV6-5 to TRBJ1-2; D ambiguous. CDR3 sequence (DNA): TGTGCCAGCAGTTACTCGGGCACCTCGGGCTATGGCTACACCTTC. It yields the protein CASSYSGTSGYGYTF.